Listed here are 6 T cell receptor beta chains from one sample, sequenced in a study of OX40 agonist ivuxolimab in advanced cancers. Data came from immunoSEQ multiplex PCR; TCRdb stores just in-frame clones and leaves some out. The table has 90,000 to 130,000 clones, approximately 89% seen once. Sequencing used CD4+ or CD8+ T cells sorted from blood, obtained in a trial of the OX40 agonist ivuxolimab. The origin of the receptors is an adult with an advanced solid tumor such as melanoma, head and neck, liver or kidney cancer.

V usage is TRBV29-1 and J usage is TRBJ1-4; 8 nucleotides align to TRBD1. Looked up from germline, CDR1 is SQVTM and CDR2 is ANQGSEA. The CDR3 is 15 amino acids. Unmatched junction bases numbered 13, after V lost 6 bases and J lost 7 bases. In DNA form, the CDR3 reads TGCAGCGTAACTCGACGCTCAGGGGGCGGTGAAAAACTGTTTTTT. This sequence encodes CSVTRRSGGGEKLFF.

The rearrangement links TRBV5-1 to TRBJ1-5; D may be TRBD1 (6 bases). Trimming removed 0 bases at V and 0 bases at J, with 13 bases between. This CDR3 is built from 17 residues. CDR1 and CDR2 (germline): SGHRS, YFSETQ. The CDR3 DNA follows: TGCGCCAGCAGCTTGGAGGCGAGGGGGTATAGCAATCAGCCCCAGCATTTT. Translation gives CASSLEARGYSNQPQHF.

The V and J genes are TRBV28 and TRBJ1-5, with D possibly matching TRBD1 (6 bases). The CDR3 loop spans 14 amino acids. Germline assignment: CDR1 MDHEN and CDR2 SYDVKM. V gave up 5 bases and J gave up 1 base, with 9 bases separating them. CDR3 residues: CASSRDNSNQPQHF. DNA of the CDR3: TGTGCCAGCAGTCGGGACAACAGCAATCAGCCCCAGCATTTT.

The chain combines TRBV7-2 with TRBJ2-7; no clear D gene. V was cut by 1 base and J by 4 bases, with 11 bases left in between. The CDR3 is made up of 14 amino acids. Germline CDR1 is SGHTA and CDR2 is FQGNSA. The CDR3 sequence: CASSLGGSTYEQYF. The CDR3 DNA reads as TGTGCCAGCAGCTTAGGTGGCTCGACTTACGAGCAGTACTTC.

About this clone itself: Other DNA sequences in this specimen translate into the identical CDR3. The chain couples TRBV29-1 to TRBJ2-5; possibly TRBD2 for D (5 bases). The CDR3 has 12 residues. Trimming removed 3 bases from V and 2 bases from J, with 7 bases in between. CDR1 and CDR2 from the germline V gene are SQVTM and ANQGSEA. CDR3 in amino acids: CSVDRGQETQYF. The CDR3 nucleotides read TGCAGCGTTGATCGGGGACAAGAGACCCAGTACTTC. The variable domain in full, completed from reference TRBV29-1 and TRBJ2-5, reads SAVISQKPSRDICQRGTSLTIQCQVDSQVTMMFWYRQQPGQSLTLIATANQGSEATYESGFVIDKFPISRPNLTFSTLTVSNMSPEDSSIYLCSVDRGQETQYFGPGTRLLVL.

The chain links TRBV11-2 to TRBJ2-7, with a tentative D call TRBD2 (5 bases). Trimming took off 0 bases at V and 9 bases at J, with 15 bases between the two ends. Looked up from germline, CDR1 is SGHAT and CDR2 is FQNNGV. The CDR3 covers 14 residues. The CDR3 DNA is TGTGCCAGCAGCTTAGATCCGGACTCGTCAGGGCAGTACTTC. As protein: CASSLDPDSSGQYF.